This TCR beta chain was recorded in a study of radiotherapy plus CTLA-4 blockade in lung cancer. General observations from the study: Radiotherapy with ipilimumab was followed by blood expansion of tumor-derived clones.

Lung cancer patients with chemo-refractory metastatic non-small-cell disease were given focal radiation plus CTLA-4 blockade with ipilimumab. The assay was immunoSEQ multiplex PCR, and TCRdb's table has in-frame clones only and misses some. The sample has 80,000 to 100,000 clones, roughly 79% seen once; the top ten hold 2.8%. On this clone itself: Its antigen is not identified.

The TCR comes from a human donor with non-small cell lung cancer who had a partial response to radiotherapy plus ipilimumab. Some clones in this sample may be carry-over from other donors' samples. The material sequenced was peripheral blood, taken from a patient treated with radiotherapy plus ipilimumab.

DNA for the CDR3: TGTGCCAGCAGTGAATATCGGGAGGGGAATGAGCAGTTCTTC. Protein product: CASSEYREGNEQFF. The chain is built from TRBV6-1 and TRBJ2-1; 8 nucleotides match TRBD2. This CDR3 comprises 14 residues. Germline V gene data show CDR1 as MNHNS and CDR2 as SASEGT. J gave up 7 bases and V 2 bases, and 4 bases lay outside the gene matches.